This TCR beta chain was recovered during a study of T cell clonotyping in hematopoietic cell transplantation. Repertoires were generated with immunoSEQ multiplex PCR, while TCRdb's copy carries only in-frame clones and drops some. The sample gives some 45,000 clones, roughly 80% of which show up once; approximately 5.4% is in the top ten. Indicated time point: recipient sample about 28 days before transplant, after cytoreduction. This receptor was taken from a man in his sixties with myelodysplastic syndrome. Some clones in this sample may be carry-over from other donors' samples. This sample comprised peripheral blood mononuclear cells, obtained before stem cell transplant.

The CDR3 DNA reads as TGTGCCAGCAGCTCCTACGCGGGAGACAATGAGCAGTTCTTC. Protein sequence: CASSSYAGDNEQFF. This rearrangement joins TRBV7-6 to TRBJ2-1; 7 bases match TRBD2. V shed 4 bases and J 5 bases; nucleotides not matched to a gene: 5. Germline-derived CDR1 and CDR2 are SGHVS and FNYEAQ. The CDR3 contains 14 residues.